In this sample, the clone carrying this T cell receptor (beta chain) turned up a few times. Libraries were prepared by immunoSEQ multiplex PCR; TCRdb keeps only in-frame clonotypes and omits some of them. The table has around 300,000 clones, 86% seen once. The treatment denotes: around 19 received Ad26.COV2.S at low or high dose, single or two shots; several received placebo; per-sample allocation not given. Day 63 after the first vaccine or placebo injection was the time point for sampling. These data come from a study of Ad26.COV2.S vaccination and SARS-CoV-2 variants. The CDR3 totals 15 residues. Germline-derived CDR1 and CDR2 are SGHRS and YFSETQ. V lost 2 bases to trimming and J lost 6 bases; unmatched junction nucleotides: 4.

This sequence originates from a person aged 18-65 years who received the Ad26.COV2.S COVID-19 vaccine or a placebo. The rearrangement joins TRBV5-1 to TRBJ1-6; 8 bases map to TRBD1. The sample here was peripheral blood, taken in a trial of Ad26.COV2.S vaccine versus placebo. This chain's CDR3 is CASSLTGQVNSPLHF. The CDR3 bases are TGCGCCAGCAGCTTAACGGGACAGGTTAATTCACCCCTCCACTTT.